These 6 T cell receptor beta chains were sequenced from one sample in a study of blood T cell repertoires in COVID-19. Profiled with immunoSEQ multiplex PCR; TCRdb holds only in-frame clones, not every one. The sample shows around 250,000 clones, more than 75% of them seen only once. The sample comprised peripheral blood. The receptors derive from an older man with acute or convalescent COVID-19.

This chain links TRBV14 with TRBJ1-2; D might be TRBD1 (6 bases). The CDR3 consists of 14 residues. Germline V gene sequence: CDR1 SGHDN, CDR2 FVKESK. V dropped 1 base and J dropped 3 bases, with 9 bases sitting between them. The CDR3 reads CASSQGSGDYGYTF. DNA for the CDR3: TGTGCCAGCAGCCAAGGGTCAGGGGACTATGGCTACACCTTC.

This clone was detected once. V gene TRBV7-2 combines with J gene TRBJ1-1; D is possibly TRBD1 (5 bases). The CDR3 covers 15 residues. V shed 1 base and J shed 3 bases, with 12 bases lying between them. Germline CDR1 and CDR2: SGHTA and FQGNSA. The CDR3 here is CASSLEGREDTEAFF. The CDR3 nucleotides read TGTGCCAGCAGCTTAGAAGGCAGGGAGGACACTGAAGCTTTCTTT.

The J gene is TRBJ2-7, the V gene TRBV28, with 12 positions matching TRBD2. This CDR3 contains 15 residues. Germline V gene data show CDR1 as MDHEN and CDR2 as SYDVKM. Trimming cost V 6 bases and J 4 bases; bases outside gene matches: 7. In nucleotides, the CDR3 is TGTGCCAGCAGCCTAGGACTAGCGGGAAGGTACGAGCAGTACTTC. It specifies CASSLGLAGRYEQYF.

CDR3 DNA: TGTGCCAGCAGCCCCCGAGAGACCGAGCGGAGCATATACAATGAGCAGTTCTTC. It is translated as CASSPRETERSIYNEQFF. The rearrangement uses TRBV14 and TRBJ2-1; a possible D gene is TRBD2 (5 bases). Trimming took 4 bases from V and 4 from J, leaving 23 bases between them. The germline V gene encodes CDR1 SGHDN and CDR2 FVKESK. The CDR3 consists of 18 residues.

This chain joins TRBV18 and TRBJ2-3, with 9 bases lining up with TRBD1. V trimming: 3 bases; J trimming: 0 bases; junction bases outside the gene matches: 10. The CDR3 is 18 residues long. From germline, CDR1 is KGHSH and CDR2 LQKENI. The CDR3 protein is CASSPFRDRETSTDTQYF. CDR3 DNA: TGTGCCAGCTCACCTTTCCGGGACAGGGAGACTAGCACAGATACGCAGTATTTT. Together with reference TRBV18 and TRBJ2-3, the CDR3 gives the full variable domain: NAGVMQNPRHLVRRRGQEARLRCSPMKGHSHVYWYRQLPEEGLKFMVYLQKENIIDESGMPKERFSAEFPKEGPSILRIQQVVRGDSAAYFCASSPFRDRETSTDTQYFGPGTRLTVL.

The V call is TRBV4-3, the J call TRBJ1-4; 9 positions match TRBD1. V gave up 1 base and J gave up 3 bases; unmatched junction bases: 3. CDR3 size: 16 residues. In germline, CDR1 is LGHNA, CDR2 YSLEER. CDR3 residues: CASSQGGQGPNEKLFF. Here the CDR3 DNA reads TGCGCCAGCAGCCAAGGGGGACAGGGCCCTAATGAAAAACTGTTTTTT.